Sequencing of this TCR beta chain was carried out in a study of T-cell reconstitution after alpha-beta-depleted transplantation in children. Findings and limits, study-wide: TCRbeta diversity was high at day 60 in some patients (a result of surviving recipient T cells and thymic progenitors). There were reportedly several hundred expanded graft clones from which alpha-beta T cells came about two months after transplant. Newly produced T cells mostly accounted for T-cell counts and diversity one year post-transplant.

Details on this clonotype: Its antigen is undetermined.

Trimming removed 6 bases from V and 1 base from J, with 16 bases in between. This CDR3 spans 15 amino acids. The library targeted TCRbeta and was prepared with unique molecular identifiers. TCRdb redid the calling of the PCR reads with MiXCR, one entry per CDR3 protein. The sample includes roughly 790,000 distinct CDR3 sequences, 15% to 20% seen only once; the top ten take around 4.5%. V usage is TRBV12-3 or TRBV12-4 and J usage is TRBJ2-7; D is perhaps TRBD1 or TRBD2 (5 bases each). Source: PBMCs, mostly from graft donor cells, taken 360 days after TCRalphabeta/CD19-depleted stem cell transplant. The origin of this receptor is a male patient younger than 18 who had a stem cell transplant for acute lymphoblastic leukemia, so the T cells may come from the graft donor. The CDR3 region is CASSLQEALSYEQYF. CDR3 DNA sequence: TGTGCCAGCAGCCTACAGGAGGCCCTATCCTACGAGCAGTACTTC.